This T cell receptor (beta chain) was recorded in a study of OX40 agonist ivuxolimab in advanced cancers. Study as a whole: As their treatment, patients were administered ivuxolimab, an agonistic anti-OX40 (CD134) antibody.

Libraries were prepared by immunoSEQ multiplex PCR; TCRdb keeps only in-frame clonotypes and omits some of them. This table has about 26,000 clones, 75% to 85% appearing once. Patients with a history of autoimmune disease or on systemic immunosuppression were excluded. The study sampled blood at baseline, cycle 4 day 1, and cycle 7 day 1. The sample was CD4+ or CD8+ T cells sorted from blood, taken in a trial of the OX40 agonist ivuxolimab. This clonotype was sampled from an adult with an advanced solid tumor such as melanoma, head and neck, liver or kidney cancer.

The CDR3 spells CASSPGHRGPYEQYF. In DNA, the CDR3 is TGTGCCAGCAGCCCTGGACACCGGGGGCCCTACGAGCAGTACTTC. The chain combines TRBV11-2 with TRBJ2-7; D might be TRBD1 or TRBD2, each matching 6 bases. Germline CDR1 and CDR2: SGHAT and FQNNGV. The length of the CDR3 is 15 residues. V lost 5 bases to trimming and J lost 2 bases, with 16 bases between them.